This record covers a single T cell receptor beta chain. The sample originates from a study of PD-L1 blockade in urothelial cancer. Synthetic TCR analog templates were spiked into all PCRs individually. The data were produced by immunoSEQ multiplex PCR, yet TCRdb's version contains in-frame clones alone and is incomplete. The sample holds tens of thousands of clones, roughly 77% seen once. The clonotype comes from a man aged 65-85 years with urothelial cancer. This specimen was PBMCs, taken around atezolizumab (anti-PD-L1) treatment.

The CDR3 reads CASSRPSGEHRYF. CDR3 sequence (DNA): TGCGCCAGCAGCCGGCCTAGCGGGGAGCACCGGTACTTC. The chain couples TRBV4-1 to TRBJ2-4, with 9 bases lining up with TRBD2. Germline CDR1 and CDR2: MGHRA and YSYEKL. V dropped 4 bases and J dropped 15; count of bases not matched to a gene: 10. CDR3 length: 13 amino acids.